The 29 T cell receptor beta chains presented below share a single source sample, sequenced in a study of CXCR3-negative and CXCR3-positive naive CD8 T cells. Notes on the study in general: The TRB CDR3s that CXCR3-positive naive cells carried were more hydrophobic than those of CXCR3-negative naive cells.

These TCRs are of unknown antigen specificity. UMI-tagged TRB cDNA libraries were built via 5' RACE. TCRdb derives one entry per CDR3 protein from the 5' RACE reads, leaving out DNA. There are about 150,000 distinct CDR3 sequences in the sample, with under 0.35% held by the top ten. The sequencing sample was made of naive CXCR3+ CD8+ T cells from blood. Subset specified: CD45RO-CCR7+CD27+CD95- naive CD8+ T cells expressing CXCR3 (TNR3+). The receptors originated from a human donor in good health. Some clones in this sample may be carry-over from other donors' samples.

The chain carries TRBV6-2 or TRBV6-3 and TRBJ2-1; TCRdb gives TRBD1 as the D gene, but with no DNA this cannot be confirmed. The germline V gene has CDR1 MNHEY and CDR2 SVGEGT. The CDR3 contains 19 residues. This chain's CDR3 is CASRRLPGGEGFVYNEQFF.

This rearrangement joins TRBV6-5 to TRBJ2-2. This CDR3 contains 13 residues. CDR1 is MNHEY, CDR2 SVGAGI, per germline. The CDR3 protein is CASSYSILGELFF.

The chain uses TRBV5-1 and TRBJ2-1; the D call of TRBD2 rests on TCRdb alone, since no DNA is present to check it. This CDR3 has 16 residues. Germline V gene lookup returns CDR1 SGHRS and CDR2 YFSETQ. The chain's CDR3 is CASSLPGLAGYNEQFF.

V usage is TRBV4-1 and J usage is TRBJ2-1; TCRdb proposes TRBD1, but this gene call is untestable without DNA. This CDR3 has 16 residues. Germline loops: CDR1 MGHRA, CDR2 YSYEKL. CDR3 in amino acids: CASSQAGAGSYNEQFF.

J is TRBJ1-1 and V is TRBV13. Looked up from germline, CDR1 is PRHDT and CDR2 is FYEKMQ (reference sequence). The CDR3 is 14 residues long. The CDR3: CASSLQEPNTEAFF.

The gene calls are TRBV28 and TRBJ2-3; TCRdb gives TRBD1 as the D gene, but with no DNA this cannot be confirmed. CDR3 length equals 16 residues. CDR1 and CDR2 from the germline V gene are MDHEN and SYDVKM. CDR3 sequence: CASSVKWGTRTDTQYF. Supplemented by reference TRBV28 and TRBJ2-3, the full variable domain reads DVKVTQSSRYLVKRTGEKVFLECVQDMDHENMFWYRQDPGLGLRLIYFSYDVKMKEKGDIPEGYSVSREKKERFSLILESASTNQTSMYLCASSVKWGTRTDTQYFGPGTRLTVL.

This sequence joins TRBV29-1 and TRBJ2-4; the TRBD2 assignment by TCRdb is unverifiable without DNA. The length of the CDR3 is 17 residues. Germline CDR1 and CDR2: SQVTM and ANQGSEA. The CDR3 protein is CSVEEHISGTAKNIQYF.

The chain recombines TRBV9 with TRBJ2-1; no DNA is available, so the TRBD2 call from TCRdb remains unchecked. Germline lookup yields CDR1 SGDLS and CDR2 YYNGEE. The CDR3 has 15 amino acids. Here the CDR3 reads CASSVVPLAGNEQFF. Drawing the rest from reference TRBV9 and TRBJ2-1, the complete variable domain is DSGVTQTPKHLITATGQRVTLRCSPRSGDLSVYWYQQSLDQGLQFLIQYYNGEERAKGNILERFSAQQFPDLHSELNLSSLELGDSALYFCASSVVPLAGNEQFFGPGTRLTVL.

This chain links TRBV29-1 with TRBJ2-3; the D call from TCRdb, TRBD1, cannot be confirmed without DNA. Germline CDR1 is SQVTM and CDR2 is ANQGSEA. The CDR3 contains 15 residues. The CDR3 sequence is CSVAPEDRDLDTQYF.

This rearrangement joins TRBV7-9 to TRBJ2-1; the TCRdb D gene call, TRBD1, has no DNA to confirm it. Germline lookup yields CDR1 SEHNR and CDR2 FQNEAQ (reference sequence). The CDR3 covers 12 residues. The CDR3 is CASTTVYNEQFF.

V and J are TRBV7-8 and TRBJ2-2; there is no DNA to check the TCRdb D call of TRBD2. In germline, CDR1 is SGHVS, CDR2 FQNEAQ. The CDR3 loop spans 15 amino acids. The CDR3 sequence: CASSLTSGSSGELFF.

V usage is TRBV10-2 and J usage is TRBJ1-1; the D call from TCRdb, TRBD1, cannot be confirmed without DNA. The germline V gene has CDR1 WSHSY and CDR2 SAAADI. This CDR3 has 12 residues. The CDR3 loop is CASSPDMEMAFF.

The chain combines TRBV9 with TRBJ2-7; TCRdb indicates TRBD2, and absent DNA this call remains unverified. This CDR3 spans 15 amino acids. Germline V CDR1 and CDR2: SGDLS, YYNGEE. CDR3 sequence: CASSKGLAGVSEQYF.

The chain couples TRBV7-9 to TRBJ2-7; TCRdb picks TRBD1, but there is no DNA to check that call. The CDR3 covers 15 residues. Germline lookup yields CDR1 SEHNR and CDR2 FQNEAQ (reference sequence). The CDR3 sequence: CASSPGQNLHYEQYF.

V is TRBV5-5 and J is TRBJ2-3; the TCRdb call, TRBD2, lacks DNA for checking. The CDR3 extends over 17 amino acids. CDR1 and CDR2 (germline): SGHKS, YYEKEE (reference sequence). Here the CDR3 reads CASSRTSGRSSTDTQYF.

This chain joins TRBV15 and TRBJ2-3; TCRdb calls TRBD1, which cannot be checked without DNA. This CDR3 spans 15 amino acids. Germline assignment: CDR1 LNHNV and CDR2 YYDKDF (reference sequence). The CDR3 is CATSTSAGGGDTQYF.

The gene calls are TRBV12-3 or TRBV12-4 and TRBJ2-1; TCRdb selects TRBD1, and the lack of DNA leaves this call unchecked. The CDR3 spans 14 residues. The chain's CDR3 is CASRVAGGFNEQFF.

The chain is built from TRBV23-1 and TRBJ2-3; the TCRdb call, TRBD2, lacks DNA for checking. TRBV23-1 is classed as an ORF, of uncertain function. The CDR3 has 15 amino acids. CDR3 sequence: CASSQTSGTTDTQYF.

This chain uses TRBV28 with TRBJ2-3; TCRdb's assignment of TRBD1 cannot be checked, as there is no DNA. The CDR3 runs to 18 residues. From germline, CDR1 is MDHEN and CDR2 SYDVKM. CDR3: CASSSYRIEQGGADTQYF. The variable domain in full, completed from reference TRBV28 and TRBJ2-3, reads DVKVTQSSRYLVKRTGEKVFLECVQDMDHENMFWYRQDPGLGLRLIYFSYDVKMKEKGDIPEGYSVSREKKERFSLILESASTNQTSMYLCASSSYRIEQGGADTQYFGPGTRLTVL.

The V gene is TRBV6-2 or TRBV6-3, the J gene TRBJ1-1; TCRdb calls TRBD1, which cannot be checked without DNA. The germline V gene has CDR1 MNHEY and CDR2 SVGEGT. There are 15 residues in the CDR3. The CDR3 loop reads CASSYLTELNTEAFF.

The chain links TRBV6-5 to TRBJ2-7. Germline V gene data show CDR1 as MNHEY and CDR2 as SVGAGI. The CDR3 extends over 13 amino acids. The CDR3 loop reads CASSYGGSYEQYF.

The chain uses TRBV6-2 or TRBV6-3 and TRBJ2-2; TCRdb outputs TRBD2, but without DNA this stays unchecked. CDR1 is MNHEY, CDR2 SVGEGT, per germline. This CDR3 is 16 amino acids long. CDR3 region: CASSYSAGASTGELFF.

This CDR3 reads CASSELASLETQFF. V is TRBV6-5 and J is TRBJ2-5; checking the TCRdb D call of TRBD2 is not possible without DNA. CDR3 length: 14 residues. Germline lookup yields CDR1 MNHEY and CDR2 SVGAGI.

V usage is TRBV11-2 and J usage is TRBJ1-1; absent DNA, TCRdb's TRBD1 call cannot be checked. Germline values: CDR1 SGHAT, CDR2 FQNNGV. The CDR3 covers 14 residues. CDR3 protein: CASSSRQLNTEAFF.

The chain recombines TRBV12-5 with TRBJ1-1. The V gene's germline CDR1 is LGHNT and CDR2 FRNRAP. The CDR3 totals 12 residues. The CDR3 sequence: CASGLLDTEAFF.

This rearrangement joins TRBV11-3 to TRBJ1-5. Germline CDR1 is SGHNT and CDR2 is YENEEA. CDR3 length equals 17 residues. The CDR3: CASSLVHAGISNQPQHF. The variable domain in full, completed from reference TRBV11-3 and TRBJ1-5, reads EAGVVQSPRYKIIEKKQPVAFWCNPISGHNTLYWYLQNLGQGPELLIRYENEEAVDDSQLPKDRFSAERLKGVDSTLKIQPAELGDSAVYLCASSLVHAGISNQPQHFGDGTRLSIL.

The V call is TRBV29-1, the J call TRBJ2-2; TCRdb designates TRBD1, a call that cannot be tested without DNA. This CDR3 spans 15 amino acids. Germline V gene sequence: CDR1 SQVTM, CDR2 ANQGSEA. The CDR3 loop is CSVVQGAADTGELFF.

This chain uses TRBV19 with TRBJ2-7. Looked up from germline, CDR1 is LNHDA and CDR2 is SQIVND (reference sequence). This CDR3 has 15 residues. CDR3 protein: CASSLLAGSSYEQYF. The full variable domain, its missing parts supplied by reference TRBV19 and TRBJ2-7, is DGGITQSPKYLFRKEGQNVTLSCEQNLNHDAMYWYRQDPGQGLRLIYYSQIVNDFQKGDIAEGYSVSREKKESFPLTVTSAQKNPTAFYLCASSLLAGSSYEQYFGPGTRLTVT.

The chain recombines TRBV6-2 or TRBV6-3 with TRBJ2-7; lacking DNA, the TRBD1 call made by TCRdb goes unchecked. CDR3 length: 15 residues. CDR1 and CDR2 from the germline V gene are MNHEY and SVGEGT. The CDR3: CASSYGRAGGYEQYF.